Each of the 27 T cell receptor beta chains below was sequenced from the same sample in a study of T cell changes during pregnancy in multiple sclerosis. Produced via immunoSEQ multiplex PCR; TCRdb's table is partial and in-frame only. The sample has 90,000 to 95,000 clones; 91% are singletons. This specimen was peripheral blood, taken before pregnancy. Receptors originate from a female donor with multiple sclerosis, enrolled in a pregnancy study.

This chain connects TRBV28 to TRBJ2-3; the D gene is possibly TRBD2 (6 bases). This CDR3 spans 14 amino acids. Germline V gene sequence: CDR1 MDHEN, CDR2 SYDVKM. V was pared by 8 bases and J by 3 bases, with 15 bases between. The CDR3 DNA reads as TGTGCCAGCCTCGGGGGACCCCGGACAGATACGCAGTATTTT. Protein: CASLGGPRTDTQYF.

The DNA for the CDR3 is TGTGCCAGCAGTGTACAGGGCTCCCCTTATAGCAATCAGCCCCAGCATTTT. Translating gives CASSVQGSPYSNQPQHF. The V call is TRBV6-1, the J call TRBJ1-5; perhaps TRBD1 as D (6 bases). Germline V gene lookup returns CDR1 MNHNS and CDR2 SASEGT. V was cut by 4 bases and J by 0 bases, with 16 bases left in between. CDR3 length: 17 amino acids.

The rearrangement links TRBV13 to TRBJ2-1, with D possibly matching TRBD2 (6 bases). The CDR3 sequence is 15 residues long. CDR1 and CDR2 (germline): PRHDT, FYEKMQ (reference sequence). V gave up 7 bases and J gave up 11 bases, with 24 bases separating them. The CDR3 spells CASNRPSGGALKQFF. The CDR3 nucleotides read TGTGCCAGCAACCGACCCTCGGGCGGGGCCTTGAAGCAGTTCTTC.

This clone was seen only a few times. The junction departs from germline at one end; a sequencing error may be responsible. The V and J genes are TRBV2 and TRBJ1-5; 8 bases fit TRBD1. Germline assignment: CDR1 SNHLY and CDR2 FYNNEI. This CDR3 is 12 amino acids long. This chain's CDR3 is CASRNEDRALYF. CDR3 nucleotide sequence: TGTGCCAGCAGGAATGAGGACAGGGCCCTGTATTTT.

The rearrangement uses TRBV7-9 and TRBJ2-3, with D maybe TRBD1 (7 bases). Trimming removed 6 bases from V and 3 bases from J, with 22 bases in between. The CDR3 spans 17 residues. From germline, CDR1 is SEHNR and CDR2 FQNEAQ (reference sequence). As DNA, the CDR3 is TGTGCCAGCAGAGGAGGGACAGTTAGAGGCAGGACAGATACGCAGTATTTT. Residues: CASRGGTVRGRTDTQYF.

This clone was seen a single time. The chain employs TRBV9 and TRBJ1-3, with D uncertain. Germline V lookup: CDR1 SGDLS, CDR2 YYNGEE. This CDR3 is built from 11 residues. Trimming took 3 bases from V and 11 from J, leaving 9 bases between them. The CDR3 DNA is TGTGCCAGCAGCGACGGGGAGTCCATATATTTT. It translates to CASSDGESIYF.

The V call is TRBV28, the J call TRBJ2-7, with a weak D call TRBD1 (6 bases). Trimming shortened V by 6 bases and J by 3 bases, and 18 bases separated the two germline ends. CDR1 MDHEN and CDR2 SYDVKM come from the germline V gene. The CDR3 sequence is 15 residues long. The CDR3 protein is CASRNPQGRGYEQYF. The CDR3, as DNA: TGTGCCAGCAGAAACCCCCAGGGCAGGGGCTACGAGCAGTACTTC.

This clone was detected a few times. The chain has TRBV9 and TRBJ1-3, with 8 bases that match TRBD1. CDR3 length equals 17 residues. Per germline, CDR1 SGDLS and CDR2 YYNGEE. With V trimmed by 4 bases and J by 3 bases, 12 bases remained unmatched. CDR3 DNA: TGTGCCAGCAGCCCCCTGCGCCCCGGGACAGGTGGAAACACCATATATTTT. This codes for CASSPLRPGTGGNTIYF.

The rearrangement joins TRBV2 to TRBJ2-3; TRBD2 agrees at 7 bases. CDR3 size: 15 residues. Germline CDR1 reads SNHLY; CDR2 reads FYNNEI. Trimming cost V 7 bases and J 0 bases; bases outside gene matches: 7. The CDR3 coding sequence is TGTGCCAGCATAACTCGAGCGGGGAGCACAGATACGCAGTATTTT. Its protein is CASITRAGSTDTQYF.

The chain has TRBV15 and TRBJ2-7; D is ambiguous. There are 13 residues in the CDR3. The germline CDR1 and CDR2 sequences are LNHNV and YYDKDF (reference sequence). V was shortened by 0 bases and J by 6 bases, with 9 bases between the two germline ends. In nucleotides, the CDR3 is TGTGCCACCAGCAGAGAGACGAGACTCGAGCAGTACTTC. Translating gives CATSRETRLEQYF. Looking up the rest from reference TRBV15 and TRBJ2-7 gives the full variable domain: DAMVIQNPRYQVTQFGKPVTLSCSQTLNHNVMYWYQQKSSQAPKLLFHYYDKDFNNEADTPDNFQSRRPNTSFCFLDIRSPGLGDTAMYLCATSRETRLEQYFGPGTRLTVT.

The CDR3 region is CASSRRDRYEQYF. DNA for the CDR3: TGTGCCAGCAGCCGTAGGGACAGGTACGAGCAGTACTTC. This rearrangement joins TRBV7-2 to TRBJ2-7; 8 nucleotides match TRBD1. The CDR3 runs to 13 residues. The V gene's germline CDR1 is SGHTA and CDR2 FQGNSA. V was clipped by 5 bases and J by 4 bases; unmatched bases: 4.

CDR3 region: CASSLTGGLGNTGELFF. CDR3 nucleotide sequence: TGTGCCAGCAGCTTAACCGGGGGGCTGGGGAACACCGGGGAGCTGTTTTTT. This sequence joins TRBV7-3 and TRBJ2-2; tentatively, D is TRBD2 (7 bases). The germline V gene encodes CDR1 SGHTA and CDR2 FQGTGA. V shed 0 bases and J shed 1 base, with 12 bases lying between them. The CDR3 runs 17 residues.

The chain recombines TRBV7-3 with TRBJ2-3; TRBD2 matches 13 bases. CDR1 and CDR2 (germline): SGHTA, FQGTGA. This CDR3 contains 16 residues. The ends lost 2 bases at V and 3 bases at J; junction bases unmatched: 2. CDR3 bases: TGTGCCAGCAGCTTAGGACTAGCGGGAGCTACAGATACGCAGTATTTT. Residues: CASSLGLAGATDTQYF.

The chain has TRBV29-1 and TRBJ1-1; D is unclear. CDR1 is SQVTM and CDR2 is ANQGSEA in the germline V gene. V was shortened by 1 base and J by 3 bases, with 9 bases between the two germline ends. CDR3 length: 13 amino acids. The CDR3 protein is CSVEATADTEAFF. CDR3 in DNA: TGCAGCGTTGAAGCCACAGCCGACACTGAAGCTTTCTTT. The whole variable domain, remainder taken from reference TRBV29-1 and TRBJ1-1, is SAVISQKPSRDICQRGTSLTIQCQVDSQVTMMFWYRQQPGQSLTLIATANQGSEATYESGFVIDKFPISRPNLTFSTLTVSNMSPEDSSIYLCSVEATADTEAFFGQGTRLTVV.

About this clone: This CDR3 is also generated by other DNA sequences in the sample. The chain combines TRBV29-1 with TRBJ1-1; 7 positions match TRBD1. The CDR3 has 11 amino acids. The germline V gene encodes CDR1 SQVTM and CDR2 ANQGSEA. The CDR3 sequence is CSGDRATEAFF. CDR3 DNA sequence: TGCAGTGGTGACAGGGCCACTGAAGCTTTCTTT.

The chain recombines TRBV6-5 with TRBJ1-2; D is possibly TRBD1 (5 bases). Per the germline V gene, CDR1 is MNHEY and CDR2 is SVGAGI. This CDR3 has 14 residues. V was trimmed by 6 bases and J by 4 bases, leaving 15 bases between them. The DNA for the CDR3 is TGTGCCAGCAGATCTAGAAGGGGTAGCTATGGCTACACCTTC. Translating it yields CASRSRRGSYGYTF.

The CDR3 coding sequence is TGCGCCAGCACCAACAGAGCGAACACCGGGGAGCTGTTTTTT. It yields the protein CASTNRANTGELFF. This rearrangement joins TRBV4-3 to TRBJ2-2; unclear D gene. V was clipped by 7 bases and J by 0 bases, with 9 bases between them. The CDR3 is 14 residues long. Per the germline V gene, CDR1 is LGHNA and CDR2 is YSLEER.

The chain couples TRBV19 to TRBJ1-5; D not resolved. The V end was cut by 2 bases, the J end by 5 bases, with 7 bases between. The CDR3 is 13 residues long. Per the germline V gene, CDR1 is LNHDA and CDR2 is SQIVND (reference sequence). CDR3 loop: CASSISLHQPQHF. CDR3 sequence (DNA): TGTGCCAGTAGTATATCCCTCCATCAGCCCCAGCATTTT.

J is TRBJ2-2 and V is TRBV11-2; possible D gene TRBD2, 6 bases. Trimming removed 7 bases from V and 4 bases from J, with 13 bases in between. The V gene's germline CDR1 is SGHAT and CDR2 FQNNGV. The CDR3 totals 14 residues. CDR3 sequence: CASKKEGRTGELFF. The CDR3 DNA reads as TGTGCCAGCAAGAAGGAGGGCCGCACCGGGGAGCTGTTTTTT.

This chain joins TRBV19 and TRBJ2-7; no definite D call. Germline V lookup: CDR1 LNHDA, CDR2 SQIVND (reference sequence). Trimming stripped 8 bases from V and 3 bases from J, with 5 bases between. CDR3 length: 10 amino acids. CDR3 sequence reads: CASPYYEQYF. The CDR3 region has the DNA TGTGCCAGTCCCTACTACGAGCAGTACTTC.

The rearrangement uses TRBV15 and TRBJ2-5; 10 nucleotides line up with TRBD2. The CDR3 runs to 17 residues. The V segment lost 0 bases and the J segment 1 base; nucleotides outside the gene matches: 5. CDR1 and CDR2 (germline): LNHNV, YYDKDF (reference sequence). This chain's CDR3 is CATSRDLASGGQETQYF. CDR3 bases: TGTGCCACCAGCAGAGATTTGGCTAGCGGGGGCCAAGAGACCCAGTACTTC.

V gene TRBV5-4 combines with J gene TRBJ2-7; the match to TRBD2 covers 7 bases. The CDR3 length is 13 residues. Losses at the gene ends were 4 bases for V and 2 bases for J; bases not matched to a gene: 3. Germline loops: CDR1 SGHNT, CDR2 YYREEE (reference sequence). CDR3 in DNA: TGTGCCAGCAGCCCGGCGGGGGCCTACGAGCAGTACTTC. Protein sequence: CASSPAGAYEQYF.

V usage is TRBV6-1 and J usage is TRBJ1-1; a weak D match, TRBD1 (6 bases). CDR1 is MNHNS and CDR2 is SASEGT in the germline V gene. V was cut by 8 bases and J by 5 bases, with 18 bases left in between. The CDR3 is made up of 14 amino acids. The CDR3 bases are TGTGCCAGCGGAACGACAGGTCCGGGAACTGAAGCTTTCTTT. Its translation: CASGTTGPGTEAFF.

The chain joins TRBV2 to TRBJ2-7; no clear D. The CDR3 is 11 amino acids. Germline V lookup: CDR1 SNHLY, CDR2 FYNNEI. V was pared by 6 bases and J by 6 bases, with 9 bases between. The CDR3 sequence is CASRSLLEQYF. CDR3 in DNA: TGTGCCAGCAGGAGCTTACTCGAGCAGTACTTC. The variable domain in full, completed from reference TRBV2 and TRBJ2-7, reads EPEVTQTPSHQVTQMGQEVILRCVPISNHLYFYWYRQILGQKVEFLVSFYNNEISEKSEIFDDQFSVERPDGSNFTLKIRSTKLEDSAMYFCASRSLLEQYFGPGTRLTVT.

This clone occurred once. V usage is TRBV5-4 and J usage is TRBJ2-1; D is perhaps TRBD1 (5 bases). The germline V gene encodes CDR1 SGHNT and CDR2 YYREEE (reference sequence). Trimming removed 5 bases at V and 4 bases at J, with 10 bases between. CDR3 size: 13 residues. CDR3 sequence reads: CASRPDSYNEQFF. The DNA for the CDR3 is TGTGCCAGCAGGCCCGACAGTTACAATGAGCAGTTCTTC.

The chain has TRBV7-9 and TRBJ2-3; D is undetermined. CDR1 is SEHNR and CDR2 is FQNEAQ in the germline V gene (reference sequence). The CDR3 has 16 amino acids. V was trimmed by 2 bases and J by 6 bases, leaving 18 bases between them. The CDR3 here is CASSLRPTSLWDTQYF. CDR3 in DNA: TGTGCCAGCAGCTTAAGGCCGACTTCATTGTGGGATACGCAGTATTTT.

V usage is TRBV5-1 and J usage is TRBJ2-6, with D hard to call. This CDR3 is 16 amino acids long. Trimming left V 0 bases short and J 2 bases short, with 9 bases between. The germline gives CDR1 SGHRS, CDR2 YFSETQ. This CDR3 is CASSLGPQTGANVLTF. As DNA, the CDR3 is TGCGCCAGCAGCTTGGGGCCCCAGACTGGGGCCAACGTCCTGACTTTC.